These 14 T cell receptor beta chains came from one sample sequenced in a study of T cells in Graves' hyperthyroidism and ophthalmopathy. Amplification of TCR beta CDR3 regions used RNA as the template. During a first-round RT-PCR of the TCR CDR3, the HTBI primer set was used. TCRdb analysed the multiplex PCR reads with MiXCR anew, one entry per CDR3 protein. Of roughly 500,000 distinct CDR3 sequences in the sample, over 45% are singletons; the top ten hold about two fifths. Sequencing was done on a sample of peripheral blood or thyroid tissue (not recorded which). All receptors come from an adult woman with Graves' disease, either hyperthyroidism or ophthalmopathy (not recorded which).

The chain uses TRBV7-2 and TRBJ1-3; D is uncertain. Looked up from germline, CDR1 is SGHTA and CDR2 is FQGNSA. The length of the CDR3 is 16 residues. Trimming pared 1 base from V and 2 bases from J, leaving 12 bases between. The CDR3 region is CASSLGVGEPGNTIYF. Written as DNA, the CDR3 is TGTGCCAGCAGCTTAGGGGTGGGTGAACCTGGAAACACCATATATTTT.

This chain connects TRBV19 to TRBJ1-1; a weak D match, TRBD1 (6 bases). V was pared by 0 bases and J by 6 bases, with 11 bases between. Germline V lookup: CDR1 LNHDA, CDR2 SQIVND (reference sequence). This CDR3 has 14 residues. CDR3 DNA sequence: TGTGCCAGTAGTATAGACAGGGGACTGGCTGAAGCTTTCTTT. As protein: CASSIDRGLAEAFF.

The chain combines TRBV7-8 with TRBJ2-2, with 10 bases that match TRBD2. The V gene's germline CDR1 is SGHVS and CDR2 FQNEAQ. V lost 5 bases and J lost 7; bases outside the gene matches: 7. The CDR3 covers 15 residues. Here the CDR3 reads CASSQAGGPIGELFF. The CDR3 DNA sequence: TGTGCCAGCAGCCAAGCGGGAGGGCCCATCGGGGAGCTGTTTTTT.

The sample holds many counts of this clonotype. The CDR3 loop reads CASSQEGRGKEKLFF. CDR3 bases: TGTGCCAGCAGCCAAGAGGGCAGGGGAAAGGAAAAACTGTTTTTT. J is TRBJ1-4 and V is TRBV4-2, with D possibly matching TRBD1 (6 bases). From germline, CDR1 is LGHNA and CDR2 YNFKEQ. V was pared by 0 bases and J by 8 bases, with 13 bases between. The CDR3 covers 15 residues.

Remarks on this clonotype: One end of the junction varies from germline; a read error may be responsible. The chain employs TRBV7-2 and TRBJ1-4; D gene uncertain. The CDR3 loop spans 17 amino acids. Germline CDR1 is SGHTA and CDR2 is FQGNSA. Written as DNA, the CDR3 is TGCGCCAGCAGCCAAGTTGCCGGCCAGGCCACTAATGAAAAACTGTTTTTT. This sequence encodes CASSQVAGQATNEKLFF.

This clonotype was detected ten times or more. The chain joins TRBV29-1 to TRBJ2-5, with 8 bases lining up with TRBD2. The V gene's germline CDR1 is SQVTM and CDR2 ANQGSEA. This CDR3 has 12 amino acids. The V gene end was trimmed by 6 bases and the J gene end by 5 bases; junction bases not matched to a gene: 5. The CDR3 nucleotides are TGCAGCGTAGGACTAGCAGGGGAGACCCAGTACTTC. As protein: CSVGLAGETQYF.

This clonotype came up many times. The chain uses TRBV2 and TRBJ1-4; D possibly corresponds to TRBD1 (5 bases). Germline V gives CDR1 SNHLY, CDR2 FYNNEI. The CDR3 runs to 16 residues. Trimming removed 6 bases from V and 5 bases from J, with 19 bases in between. Here the CDR3 reads CASRISTGEDNEKLFF. CDR3 DNA sequence: TGTGCCAGCAGGATATCTACAGGAGAAGACAATGAAAAACTGTTTTTT. Together with reference TRBV2 and TRBJ1-4, the CDR3 gives the full variable domain: EPEVTQTPSHQVTQMGQEVILRCVPISNHLYFYWYRQILGQKVEFLVSFYNNEISEKSEIFDDQFSVERPDGSNFTLKIRSTKLEDSAMYFCASRISTGEDNEKLFFGSGTQLSVL.

This clonotype was detected a few times. The V and J genes are TRBV20-1 and TRBJ1-6; 10 bases agree with TRBD1. Germline V gene data show CDR1 as DFQATT and CDR2 as SNEGSKA (reference sequence). The CDR3 loop spans 14 amino acids. The V gene end was trimmed by 5 bases and the J gene end by 7 bases; junction bases not matched to a gene: 5. CDR3 in amino acids: CSARTGQGNSPLHF. The CDR3 DNA reads TGCAGTGCTCGGACGGGACAGGGGAATTCACCCCTCCACTTT.

Details on this clonotype: Its ends do not fully match the called genes, so a read error is possible. The DNA of the CDR3 is TGCGCCAGCAGTTTAAACCCGACTTGGGAGCAGTACTTC. This encodes CASSLNPTWEQYF. The V gene is TRBV7-8, the J gene TRBJ2-7; D gene ambiguous. Germline CDR1 reads SGHVS; CDR2 reads FQNEAQ. The CDR3 spans 13 residues.

V gene TRBV28 combines with J gene TRBJ1-5; no reliable D call. The germline V and J ends were trimmed by 10 bases and 4 bases, with 11 bases remaining between them. The CDR3 is 12 residues long. Looked up from germline, CDR1 is MDHEN and CDR2 is SYDVKM. The CDR3 bases are TGTGCCACCGCGCCAACTAATCAGCCCCAGCATTTT. Translated: CATAPTNQPQHF.

This clonotype has at least ten counts. This chain connects TRBV19 to TRBJ2-7; D may correspond to TRBD1 or TRBD2 (5 bases each). CDR3 length: 14 amino acids. Germline V gene lookup returns CDR1 LNHDA and CDR2 SQIVND (reference sequence). The ends were cut back, 5 bases at V and 2 bases at J, with 13 bases in the middle. CDR3 in amino acids: CASSGTRGTYEQYF. CDR3 nucleotide sequence: TGTGCCAGTAGTGGGACGCGTGGAACCTACGAGCAGTACTTC.

The chain uses TRBV20-1 and TRBJ1-1; a weak D match, TRBD1 (6 bases). The germline gives CDR1 DFQATT, CDR2 SNEGSKA (reference sequence). V was cut by 6 bases and J by 2 bases, with 13 bases left in between. This CDR3 has 13 amino acids. CDR3 bases: TGCAGTGCAGAACAGGGATTCAACACTGAAGCTTTCTTT. Translated, it gives CSAEQGFNTEAFF.

The V gene is TRBV20-1, the J gene TRBJ1-1; 9 bases fit TRBD1. Per the germline V gene, CDR1 is DFQATT and CDR2 is SNEGSKA (reference sequence). The CDR3 spans 13 residues. Trimming removed 1 base from V and 6 bases from J; junction bases left unmatched: 3. CDR3 DNA: TGCAGTGCTAGAGTACAGGGGGCGGCTGAAGCTTTCTTT. It specifies CSARVQGAAEAFF.

This chain connects TRBV7-2 to TRBJ2-7; D may be TRBD2 (5 bases). Trimming shortened V by 6 bases and J by 5 bases, and 17 bases separated the two germline ends. Germline values: CDR1 SGHTA, CDR2 FQGNSA. This CDR3 is built from 14 residues. CDR3 nucleotide sequence: TGTGCCAGCAGTCTCCGAGTTGGAGGCGACGAGCAGTACTTC. This encodes CASSLRVGGDEQYF. The full variable domain, rest sourced from reference TRBV7-2 and TRBJ2-7, is GAGVSQSPSNKVTEKGKDVELRCDPISGHTALYWYRQSLGQGLEFLIYFQGNSAPDKSGLPSDRFSAERTGGSVSTLTIQRTQQEDSAVYLCASSLRVGGDEQYFGPGTRLTVT.